What follows are 14 T cell receptor beta chains derived from one specimen sequenced in a study of early T cells in non-severe SARS-CoV-2 infection. TCRdb itself ran the 5' RACE reads through MiXCR, one entry per CDR3 protein. The table records roughly 31,000 distinct CDR3 sequences, about 10% of them present only once. Sequencing was carried out using whole blood. The receptors come from an adult who was a healthcare worker with PCR-confirmed SARS-CoV-2 infection or an uninfected control (not recorded which).

This clonotype was seen only a few times. This sequence joins TRBV7-2 and TRBJ2-3; no reliable D call. The CDR3 runs 12 residues. The V gene lost 1 base and the J gene lost 14 bases, with 13 bases spanning the gap. The germline V gene encodes CDR1 SGHTA and CDR2 FQGNSA. The CDR3 loop reads CASSLGRVRTYF. In DNA form, the CDR3 reads TGTGCCAGCAGCTTAGGAAGGGTCAGAACGTATTTT. The complete variable domain, with remaining parts taken from reference TRBV7-2 and TRBJ2-3, reads GAGVSQSPSNKVTEKGKDVELRCDPISGHTALYWYRQSLGQGLEFLIYFQGNSAPDKSGLPSDRFSAERTGGSVSTLTIQRTQQEDSAVYLCASSLGRVRTYFGPGTRLTVL.

This chain connects TRBV7-3 to TRBJ2-4; 9 nucleotides line up with TRBD2. CDR3 size: 14 residues. Germline V gene sequence: CDR1 SGHTA, CDR2 FQGTGA. The V gene end was trimmed by 4 bases and the J gene end by 6 bases; junction bases not matched to a gene: 4. The CDR3 sequence: CASSSSGVLNIQYF. The CDR3 DNA follows: TGTGCCAGCAGCTCTAGCGGGGTTTTAAACATTCAGTACTTC.

Note on this clonotype: Germline is not matched at one junction end, which may reflect a read error. The chain recombines TRBV4-3 with TRBJ2-1; D unresolved. Germline CDR1 is LGHNA and CDR2 is YSLEER. The CDR3 consists of 14 residues. The chain's CDR3 is CASSQDDPYDEQFF. Written as DNA, the CDR3 is TGCGCCAGCAGCCAAGATGACCCCTACGATGAGCAGTTCTTC.

V usage is TRBV2 and J usage is TRBJ2-7; the D gene could be TRBD1 or TRBD2 (5 bases each). CDR3 length: 14 residues. Trimming stripped 7 bases from V and 4 bases from J, with 17 bases between. Germline-derived CDR1 and CDR2 are SNHLY and FYNNEI. CDR3 in amino acids: CASTLGTDDYEQYF. As DNA, the CDR3 is TGTGCCAGCACCTTAGGGACCGACGATTACGAGCAGTACTTC. The full variable domain, completed using reference TRBV2 and TRBJ2-7, is EPEVTQTPSHQVTQMGQEVILRCVPISNHLYFYWYRQILGQKVEFLVSFYNNEISEKSEIFDDQFSVERPDGSNFTLKIRSTKLEDSAMYFCASTLGTDDYEQYFGPGTRLTVT.

This clonotype was detected ten times or more. V usage is TRBV6-6 and J usage is TRBJ1-4, with 7 bases lining up with TRBD1. The CDR3 has 15 amino acids. Trimming at V came to 2 bases and at J to 4 bases, leaving 4 bases not matched to a gene. Germline V gene lookup returns CDR1 MNHNY and CDR2 SVGAGI (reference sequence). CDR3 in DNA: TGTGCCAGCAGTTACGGACAGGCATATAATGAAAAACTGTTTTTT. Its translation is CASSYGQAYNEKLFF.

The chain joins TRBV11-2 to TRBJ2-1; TRBD1 or TRBD2 may be the D gene (6 bases each). Between the trimmed V and J ends, which lost 5 bases and 9 bases, there was a span of 20 bases. This CDR3 spans 15 amino acids. CDR1 is SGHAT and CDR2 is FQNNGV in the germline V gene. The CDR3: CASSVEGGTTSEQFF. The CDR3 nucleotides are TGTGCCAGCAGCGTCGAGGGGGGCACTACTAGTGAGCAGTTCTTC.

The sample holds many counts of this clonotype. The rearrangement joins TRBV7-9 to TRBJ1-6; TRBD1 matches 7 bases. This CDR3 region has 15 residues. J gave up 7 bases and V 8 bases, and 11 bases lay outside the gene matches. Germline V lookup: CDR1 SEHNR, CDR2 FQNEAQ (reference sequence). In nucleotides, the CDR3 is TGTGCCAGCCTCCGGAGGGACAGCCACAATTCACCCCTCCACTTT. Its translation: CASLRRDSHNSPLHF.

This clonotype was observed at least ten times. CDR3 loop: CASSSMTGFNEKLFF. The CDR3 DNA is TGTGCCAGCAGCTCCATGACAGGTTTTAATGAAAAACTGTTTTTT. This chain links TRBV7-8 with TRBJ1-4, with a weak D call TRBD1 (6 bases). V lost 4 bases to trimming and J lost 4 bases, with 13 bases between them. The CDR3 contains 15 residues. CDR1 and CDR2 (germline): SGHVS, FQNEAQ.

In its sample, this clonotype was seen many times. The gene calls are TRBV20-1 and TRBJ1-4; no firm D call. V was trimmed by 0 bases and J by 0 bases, leaving 11 bases between them. Germline CDR1 DFQATT, CDR2 SNEGSKA (reference sequence). The CDR3 covers 16 residues. Written as DNA, the CDR3 is TGCAGTGCTAGAGAAAGACGTCTTGCAACTAATGAAAAACTGTTTTTT. As protein: CSARERRLATNEKLFF.

This clonotype was counted at least ten times. The chain uses TRBV4-3 and TRBJ1-5; D is ambiguous. Per the germline V gene, CDR1 is LGHNA and CDR2 is YSLEER. This CDR3 has 14 residues. V lost 0 bases to trimming and J lost 3 bases, with 6 bases between them. The CDR3 DNA reads TGCGCCAGCAGCCAAGATACGCTCAATCAGCCCCAGCATTTT. Encoded protein: CASSQDTLNQPQHF.

This clonotype occurred a few times. The J gene is TRBJ2-7, the V gene TRBV5-6, with D uncertain. The CDR3 consists of 14 residues. Germline CDR1 SGHDT, CDR2 YYEEEE. V was cut by 0 bases and J by 3 bases, with 10 bases left in between. This CDR3 is CASSLVRPNYEQYF. CDR3 sequence (DNA): TGTGCCAGCAGCTTGGTTCGCCCAAACTACGAGCAGTACTTC.

The sample holds many counts of this clonotype. V gene TRBV27 combines with J gene TRBJ2-5; no clear D gene. Trimming removed 1 base at V and 5 bases at J, with 11 bases between. Germline CDR1 reads MNHEY; CDR2 reads SMNVEV (reference sequence). The CDR3 runs to 14 residues. The CDR3 is CASSLWASKETQYF. The CDR3 bases are TGTGCCAGCAGTTTATGGGCCAGTAAGGAGACCCAGTACTTC.

The CDR3 sequence is CASSVEGGEKLFF. The DNA for the CDR3 is TGTGCCAGCAGCGTAGAGGGAGGTGAAAAACTGTTTTTT. J is TRBJ1-4 and V is TRBV9; D is ambiguous. Germline loops: CDR1 SGDLS, CDR2 YYNGEE. Trimming cost V 0 bases and J 7 bases, with 7 bases left between them. The length of the CDR3 is 13 residues.

A few counts support this clonotype. The chain carries TRBV12-3 or TRBV12-4 and TRBJ1-1; maybe TRBD1 (5 bases). Trimming stripped 6 bases from V and 3 bases from J, with 14 bases between. The length of the CDR3 is 14 residues. The CDR3 loop reads CASSQWGRDTEAFF. CDR3 DNA sequence: TGTGCCAGCAGCCAGTGGGGGAGGGACACTGAAGCTTTCTTT.